This T cell receptor beta chain originates from a study of blood T cell repertoires in COVID-19. For the study at large: Donors in Cohort 3 counted as recovered after two negative PCRs, clearance, or symptom resolution. Samples came from the United States, Italy and Spain, spanning acute and convalescent COVID-19.

Participants spanned ages about 18 to 95 years and resided in 20 to 30 US areas. Participants were placed into cohorts based on the clinical history they reported. The V end lost 1 base, the J end lost 7 bases, and 13 bases lay between the germline ends. This CDR3 is built from 14 residues. Germline assignment: CDR1 SEHNR and CDR2 FQNEAQ (reference sequence). Some clones are missing from TCRdb's copy, which holds only in-frame ones; the method was immunoSEQ multiplex PCR. The sample contains roughly 340,000 clones, more than 70% of which appear only once. The receptor's source is a man in his forties or fifties in a cohort exposed to, infected with or recovered from COVID-19 (not recorded which). Sequencing input: PBMCs or T cells enriched from blood (not recorded which). This chain connects TRBV7-9 to TRBJ1-2; no clear D. CDR3 residues: CASSLDGRKFGYTF. In DNA form, the CDR3 reads TGTGCCAGCAGCTTAGACGGGAGGAAATTTGGCTACACCTTC.